Reported below is one T cell receptor (beta chain). Its antigen is unknown. This CDR3 is also generated by other DNA sequences in the sample. An even split of each subset's genomic DNA across several immunoSEQ plates was performed. Profiled with immunoSEQ multiplex PCR; TCRdb holds only in-frame clones, not every one. The sample shows 730,000 or so clones, about two thirds of them seen only once. The germline V gene has CDR1 SGHAT and CDR2 FQNNGV. Trimming stripped 0 bases from V and 5 bases from J, with 10 bases between. CDR3 length equals 15 residues. None of the donors, who were healthy HIV-negative adults, had recently had acute infections or vaccinations. The split of CD4+ cells yielded CD45RA+ naive and CD45RA-negative memory subsets. The data originate from a study of shared clonotypes between healthy human individuals. General study findings and limits: Across subsets, estimated richness was generally greater for naive than for memory populations.

The chain uses TRBV11-2 and TRBJ2-2, with D possibly being TRBD1 (7 bases). Sequenced sample: memory CD4+ T cells sorted from blood. Documented subset: CD45RA-negative fraction. The receptor was derived from a woman in her thirties in good health. CDR3 nucleotides: TGTGCCAGCAGCTTAGACAGGGGGAGGACCGGGGAGCTGTTTTTT. This encodes CASSLDRGRTGELFF.